This note documents a single TCR beta chain sequence. Its target is not known. Germline V lookup: CDR1 MNHEY, CDR2 SMNVEV (reference sequence). The CDR3 extends over 15 amino acids. V dropped 4 bases and J dropped 0 bases, with 12 bases sitting between them. The data were obtained in a study of cytomegalovirus exposure and HLA in healthy donors. The study's findings and limits: Earlier analysis found most TCR beta V segments productive about 90% or about 30% of the time. A link between a missense DCLRE1C variant and TCR beta V- and J-gene trimming emerged from a later analysis. In vitro checks showed that a few CMV-associated chains really do target CMV antigens.

PCR used 60 Vbeta primers and 13 Jbeta primers. Generated by immunoSEQ multiplex PCR, the TCRdb table keeps only in-frame clones and is missing some. The sample contains about 160,000 clones, more than 65% of which appear only once. The TCR was taken from a young man in good health and CMV-seronegative. The J gene is TRBJ2-5, the V gene TRBV27; TRBD1 is a possible D gene (6 bases). The sequenced sample consisted of PBMCs. CDR3 region: CASSSIGQNQETQYF. For the CDR3, the DNA is TGTGCCAGCAGTTCCATCGGACAGAACCAAGAGACCCAGTACTTC.